Included here is one T cell receptor beta chain sequence, with context. In this sample, this clonotype turned up once. Its antigen remains unidentified. Base qualities were left out, and no much larger clone turns up one base away. This record comes from a study of blood T cells in healthy people across ages (dated by TCRdb to about 2015). Context from the whole study: In model experiments, template switching captured about one uniquely barcoded TCR beta cDNA molecule for every two T cells. For two donors (one aged 18 to 29 and one aged 80 or older), the study analyzed two additional independent replicas of 1 million unique cDNA reads from the same blood draw. The study measured age-related changes in TCR beta repertoire diversity using deep sequencing normalized with unique cDNA molecular identifiers. The donors were divided into four age groups: young (average approximately 15 years), middle-aged (around 41), aged (approximately 59) and long-lived (more than 75). Donors of different ages were randomly distributed across sequencing lanes to avoid experimental bias.

Beyond this particular receptor, the publication reports: Compared with the aged group, the long-lived group had more naive CD4+ T cells, fewer expanded clones and increased TCR diversity, a pattern suggesting age selection. There was a strong correlation between observed TCR beta diversity and the percentage of naive T cells measured by flow cytometry. Estimates of total diversity based on one million sequenced T cells were considered lower bounds and underestimates. Because profiling used bulk unsorted PBMCs, naive and antigen-experienced compartments could not be compared conclusively. The CMV infection status of donors was not known, potentially confounding age-related changes in expanded clonotypes. As age increased, observed TCR beta diversity per million T cells dropped in a roughly linear way, and a significant reduction was already evident by age 40.

The approximately 39 donors, aged about 6 to 100 years, were systemically healthy Caucasian individuals from Russia. Around 10 milliliters of peripheral blood were collected from each donor into EDTA-treated Vacutainer tubes. Ficoll-Paque density-gradient centrifugation was used to isolate PBMCs, with at least 7 million obtained per sample. Total RNA, at least 6 micrograms per sample, was extracted from PBMCs with Trizol reagent. The percentages of naive CD45RAhigh/CD27high T cells were determined by flow cytometry on a PBMC aliquot from every donor. The receptor library was made with 5' RACE. TCRdb records Illumina HiSeq 2500 as the sequencer. The second PCR ran for roughly 7 to 11 cycles and used a J-beta primer mix along with a sample-barcoded 5' primer. A unique molecular identifier was introduced onto each TCR beta cDNA molecule by a template-switch 5' adaptor carrying 12 random nucleotides. Each sample yielded at least 2.5 million CDR3-containing paired-end reads. All of the RNA was converted into first-strand cDNA using the Mint cDNA synthesis kit, with a TRBC-specific oligonucleotide serving as the primer. Following uracil-DNA glycosylase treatment, a first 18-cycle PCR with universal primers M1SS and BC2_uni_R was performed on all cDNA. The study's processing was this. For normalization, 1 million high-quality reads were randomly selected from each sample, with every read carrying a distinct molecular identifier. Instead of being binned into consensus sequences, reads with shared molecular identifiers were discarded. MiTCR, set to a Q25 quality threshold and the strictest error-elimination algorithm, was used for CDR3 identification, clonotype clustering and error correction. A nonparametric unseen species model with Euler transformation was used to estimate a lower bound on total TCR beta diversity. TCRdb reran the public reads through fastp at Q25 and MiXCR, keeping productive beta chains. One record per CDR3 amino acid sequence lists the most common genes and DNA. TCRdb, rather than the study authors, made the V and J calls. The sample table holds approximately 1.5 million distinct CDR3 sequences, of which roughly two fifths were seen once. The ten largest account for about 4.1% of the sample.

CDR1 KGHSH and CDR2 LQKENI were looked up in the germline V gene. The junction carries 13 bases between V and J, which are trimmed by 3 bases and 5 bases respectively. Spanning cysteine to phenylalanine, the CDR3 consists of 14 amino acids. Only the CDR3 DNA is retained, 42 bases long and in frame from the first base. Sequenced input: blood. The clonotype comes from a woman aged 18-30 years in good health. Recombination linked TRBV18 to TRBJ1-1; the D gene assignment is ambiguous. CDR3 reads: CASSPRGGQTEAFF. In nucleotides, the sequence is TGTGCCAGCTCACCCCGAGGAGGCCAGACTGAAGCTTTCTTT. With the rest looked up from the reference TRBV18 and TRBJ1-1 genes rather than sequenced, the full variable domain is NAGVMQNPRHLVRRRGQEARLRCSPMKGHSHVYWYRQLPEEGLKFMVYLQKENIIDESGMPKERFSAEFPKEGPSILRIQQVVRGDSAAYFCASSPRGGQTEAFFGQGTRLTVV.